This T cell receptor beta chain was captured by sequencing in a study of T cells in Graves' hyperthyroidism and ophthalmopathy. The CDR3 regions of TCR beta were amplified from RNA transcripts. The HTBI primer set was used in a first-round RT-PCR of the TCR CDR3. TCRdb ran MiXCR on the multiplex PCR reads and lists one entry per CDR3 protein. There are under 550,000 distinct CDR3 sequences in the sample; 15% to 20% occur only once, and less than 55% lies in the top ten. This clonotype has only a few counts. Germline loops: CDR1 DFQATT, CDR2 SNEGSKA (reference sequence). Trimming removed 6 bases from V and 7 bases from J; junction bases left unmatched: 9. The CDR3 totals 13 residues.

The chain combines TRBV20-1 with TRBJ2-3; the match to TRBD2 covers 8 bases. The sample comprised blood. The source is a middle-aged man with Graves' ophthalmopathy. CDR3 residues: CSAISGSVNTQYF. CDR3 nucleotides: TGCAGTGCCATCAGCGGGAGTGTAAATACGCAGTATTTT.